In its sample, the clone carrying this T cell receptor (beta chain) was seen once. Its antigen remains unknown. Some clones are missing from TCRdb's copy, which holds only in-frame ones; the method was immunoSEQ multiplex PCR. This sample yields about 110,000 clones, of which more than 70% are seen a single time; over 1.5% belongs to the top ten. The entry originates in a study of cytomegalovirus exposure and HLA in healthy donors. Study conclusions and caveats: According to reports, the classifier identified cytomegalovirus status with high specificity and sensitivity.

This CDR3 spans 14 amino acids. Losses at the gene ends were 4 bases for V and 4 bases for J; bases not matched to a gene: 6. Germline loops: CDR1 SGHRS, CDR2 YFSETQ. Sequencing input: PBMCs. The TCR sequence derives from a woman in her late teens or twenties in good health and CMV-seronegative. The V gene is TRBV5-1, the J gene TRBJ2-3; 7 bases align to TRBD2. This CDR3 is CASSPAGVSDTQYF. The CDR3 DNA follows: TGCGCCAGCAGCCCGGCGGGGGTCTCAGATACGCAGTATTTT. The whole variable domain, remainder taken from reference TRBV5-1 and TRBJ2-3, is KAGVTQTPRYLIKTRGQQVTLSCSPISGHRSVSWYQQTPGQGLQFLFEYFSETQRNKGNFPGRFSGRQFSNSRSEMNVSTLELGDSALYLCASSPAGVSDTQYFGPGTRLTVL.